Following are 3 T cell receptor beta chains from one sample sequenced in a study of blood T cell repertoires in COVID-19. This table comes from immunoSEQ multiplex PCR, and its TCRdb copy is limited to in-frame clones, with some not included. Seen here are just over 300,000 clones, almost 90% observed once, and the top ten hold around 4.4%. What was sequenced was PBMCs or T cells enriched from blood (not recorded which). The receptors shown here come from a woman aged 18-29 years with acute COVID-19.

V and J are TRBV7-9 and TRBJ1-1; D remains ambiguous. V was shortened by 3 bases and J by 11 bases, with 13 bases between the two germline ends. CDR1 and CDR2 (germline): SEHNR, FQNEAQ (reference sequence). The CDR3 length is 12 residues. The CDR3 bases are TGTGCCAGCAGCTTGCTGGAGACGGATGCTTTCTTT. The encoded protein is CASSLLETDAFF.

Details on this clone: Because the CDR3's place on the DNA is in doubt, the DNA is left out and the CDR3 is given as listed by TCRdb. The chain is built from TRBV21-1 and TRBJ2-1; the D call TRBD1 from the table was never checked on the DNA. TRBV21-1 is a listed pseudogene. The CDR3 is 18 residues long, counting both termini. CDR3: CAVASGTGGVAAYNEQFF.

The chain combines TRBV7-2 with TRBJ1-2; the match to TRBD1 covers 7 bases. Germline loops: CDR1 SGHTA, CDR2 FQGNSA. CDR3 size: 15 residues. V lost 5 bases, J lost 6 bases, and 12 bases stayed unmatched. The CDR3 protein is CASSTRGGESDGYTF. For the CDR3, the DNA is TGTGCCAGCAGCACCCGAGGGGGCGAATCGGATGGCTACACCTTC.